One sample yielded the 5 T cell receptor beta chains listed below, sequenced in a study of blood T cell repertoires in COVID-19. Data came from immunoSEQ multiplex PCR; TCRdb stores just in-frame clones and leaves some out. Of under 200,000 clones listed, roughly 83% were seen once; the top ten hold 9.1%. The sequenced sample consisted of peripheral blood. The receptors were gathered from an elderly woman with active or convalescent COVID-19.

The J gene is TRBJ1-5, the V gene TRBV27; no definite D call. Trimming took 5 bases from V and 4 from J, leaving 15 bases between them. This CDR3 contains 15 residues. CDR1 and CDR2 (germline): MNHEY, SMNVEV (reference sequence). CDR3 DNA: TGTGCCAGCAGTCGCCTACGGGGAAGTAATCAGCCCCAGCATTTT. Protein sequence: CASSRLRGSNQPQHF.

V gene TRBV7-8 combines with J gene TRBJ2-5; D call uncertain. The CDR3 covers 15 residues. Germline values: CDR1 SGHVS, CDR2 FQNEAQ. The germline V and J ends were trimmed by 1 base and 4 bases, with 13 bases remaining between them. CDR3 nucleotide sequence: TGTGCCAGCAGCTTAGACGGGTTCTCGAGAGAGACCCAGTACTTC. This sequence encodes CASSLDGFSRETQYF.

The CDR3 protein is CASSLFIGGLGEQYF. For the CDR3, the DNA is TGTGCCAGCAGTTTATTTATCGGGGGGCTTGGCGAGCAGTACTTC. The genes are TRBV27 and TRBJ2-7; perhaps TRBD2 as D (7 bases). Germline CDR1 MNHEY, CDR2 SMNVEV (reference sequence). This CDR3 has 15 amino acids. Between the trimmed V and J ends, which lost 1 base and 6 bases, there was a span of 16 bases.

V is TRBV6-5 and J is TRBJ2-7, with 7 positions matching TRBD1. Germline CDR1 is MNHEY and CDR2 is SVGAGI. Germline trimming cut 2 bases from V and 8 bases from J; bases unmatched to any gene: 9. This CDR3 has 14 amino acids. CDR3 DNA sequence: TGTGCCAGCAGTTACGAGGGGACAGATCGCAAGCAGTACTTC. This translates into CASSYEGTDRKQYF.

The rearrangement links TRBV7-2 to TRBJ1-6; D may be TRBD1 (6 bases). V lost 1 base and J lost 5, with 9 bases in between. Germline CDR1 and CDR2: SGHTA and FQGNSA. This CDR3 has 15 residues. Written as DNA, the CDR3 is TGTGCCAGCAGCTTAGGGGGGCTGAATAATTCACCCCTCCACTTT. It yields the protein CASSLGGLNNSPLHF.